The present TCR beta chain was sequenced within a study of blood T cell repertoires in COVID-19. Overall study context: Both acute and convalescent COVID-19 samples were obtained from the United States, Italy and Spain. Nucleic acid was either cDNA or gDNA, and it came from T cells, B-cell-depleted T cells, or PBMCs.

Original methodology: Amplification from reference gene primers served as the basis for estimated nucleated cell counts. Repertoires were generated with immunoSEQ multiplex PCR, while TCRdb's copy carries only in-frame clones and drops some. V, J and clone size are those of that table, while D and trimming were read from the DNA. Of about 210,000 clones in the sample, roughly four fifths were seen once. The CDR3 totals 14 residues. CDR1 and CDR2 (germline): LNHDA, SQIVND (reference sequence). V shed 4 bases and J shed 5 bases, with 12 bases lying between them. Seattle patients were enrolled during active infection and followed longitudinally.

Specimen: peripheral blood. V and J are TRBV19 and TRBJ1-5, with D tentatively TRBD1 (6 bases). The sequence derives from a woman of 80 years or more with COVID-19, enrolled during active disease. The CDR3 loop reads CASSTTGLDQPQHF. In DNA form, the CDR3 reads TGTGCCAGTAGTACTACAGGGCTCGATCAGCCCCAGCATTTT.